Shown below are 2 T cell receptor beta chains from a single sample sequenced in a study of shared clonotypes between healthy human individuals. Profiled with immunoSEQ multiplex PCR; TCRdb holds only in-frame clones, not every one. The data hold about 2.4 million clones, with about 92% observed a single time. Sequencing input: naive CD4+ T cells sorted from blood. Described subset: CD45RA+ positively selected. The receptor set was obtained from a young man in good health.

This rearrangement joins TRBV5-4 to TRBJ2-1; either TRBD1 or TRBD2 may supply D (5 bases each). V lost 1 base to trimming and J lost 8 bases, with 13 bases between them. Germline CDR1 reads SGHNT; CDR2 reads YYREEE (reference sequence). The CDR3 runs to 14 residues. For the CDR3, the DNA is TGTGCCAGCAGCTTGAAACGGGGCGCGGATGAGCAGTTCTTC. Protein sequence: CASSLKRGADEQFF.

The V and J genes are TRBV7-8 and TRBJ1-4; weak D call: TRBD1 (5 bases). V was pared by 4 bases and J by 8 bases, with 14 bases between. The CDR3 loop spans 14 amino acids. The germline V gene has CDR1 SGHVS and CDR2 FQNEAQ. CDR3 protein: CASSSGVGGEKLFF. CDR3 DNA sequence: TGTGCCAGCAGCTCCGGCGTTGGGGGGGAAAAACTGTTTTTT.